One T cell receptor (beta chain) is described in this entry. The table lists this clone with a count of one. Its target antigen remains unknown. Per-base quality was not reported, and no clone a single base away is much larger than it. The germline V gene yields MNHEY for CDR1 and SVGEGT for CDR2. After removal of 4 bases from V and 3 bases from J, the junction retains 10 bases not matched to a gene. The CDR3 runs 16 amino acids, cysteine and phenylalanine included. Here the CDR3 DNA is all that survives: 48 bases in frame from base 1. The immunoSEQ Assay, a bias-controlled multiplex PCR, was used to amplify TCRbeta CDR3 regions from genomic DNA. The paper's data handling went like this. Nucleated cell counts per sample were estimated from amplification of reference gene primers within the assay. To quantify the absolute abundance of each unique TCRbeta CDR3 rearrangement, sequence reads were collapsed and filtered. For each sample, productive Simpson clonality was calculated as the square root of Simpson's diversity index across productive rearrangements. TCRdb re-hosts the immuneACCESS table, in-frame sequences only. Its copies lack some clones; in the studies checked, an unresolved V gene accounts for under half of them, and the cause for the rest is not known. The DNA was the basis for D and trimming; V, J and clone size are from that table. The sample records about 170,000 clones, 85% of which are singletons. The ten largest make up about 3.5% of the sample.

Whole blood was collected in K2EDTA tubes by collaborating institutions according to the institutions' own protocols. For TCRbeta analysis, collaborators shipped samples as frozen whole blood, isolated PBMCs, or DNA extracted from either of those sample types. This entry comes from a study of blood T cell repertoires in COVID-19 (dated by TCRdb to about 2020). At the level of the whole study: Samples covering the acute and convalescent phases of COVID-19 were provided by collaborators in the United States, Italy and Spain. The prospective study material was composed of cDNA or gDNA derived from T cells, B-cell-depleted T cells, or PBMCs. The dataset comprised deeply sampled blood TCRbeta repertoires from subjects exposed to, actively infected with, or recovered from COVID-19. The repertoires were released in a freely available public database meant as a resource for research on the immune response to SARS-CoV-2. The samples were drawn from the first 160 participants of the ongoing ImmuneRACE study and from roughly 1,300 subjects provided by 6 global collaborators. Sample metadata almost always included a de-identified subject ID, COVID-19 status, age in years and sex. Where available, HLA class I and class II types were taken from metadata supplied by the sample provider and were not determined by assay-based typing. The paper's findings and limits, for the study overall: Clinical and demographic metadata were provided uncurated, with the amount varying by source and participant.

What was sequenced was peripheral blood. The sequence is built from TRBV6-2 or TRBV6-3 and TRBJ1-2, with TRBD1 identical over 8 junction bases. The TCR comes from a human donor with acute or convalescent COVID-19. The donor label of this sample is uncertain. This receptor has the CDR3 CASSSIMDRVYYGYTF. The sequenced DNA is TGTGCCAGCAGTTCGATCATGGACAGGGTGTACTATGGCTACACCTTC.